The sequence of this T cell receptor beta chain was determined in a study of identical twins. The CDR3 runs 15 residues. V gave up 3 bases and J gave up 3 bases; unmatched junction bases: 3. The V gene's germline CDR1 is SGHAT and CDR2 FQNNGV. TCRdb re-called the 5' RACE reads with MiXCR, one entry per CDR3 protein. This sample carries over 600,000 distinct CDR3 sequences, approximately 21% of them seen once, and the ten largest clones take 4.3%. There are a few counts of this clonotype. A further study also used this sample, focusing on T cells expressing NK-cell markers. This second report adds: All TCR beta repertoires analysed originated from sorted CD3+CD56+NKG2C+, CD3+CD56+NKG2C- and CD3+CD56-NKG2C+ T cells. Whether expanded NKG2C+ T cell clones were HCMV-specific remained unclear.

Sequences were obtained from PBMCs. The chain has TRBV11-2 and TRBJ2-1; 9 bases line up with TRBD2. The clonotype was recovered from a woman younger than 35 in good health. The CDR3: CASSFLAGLYNEQFF. The CDR3 nucleotides read TGTGCCAGCAGCTTTCTAGCGGGGCTCTACAATGAGCAGTTCTTC.